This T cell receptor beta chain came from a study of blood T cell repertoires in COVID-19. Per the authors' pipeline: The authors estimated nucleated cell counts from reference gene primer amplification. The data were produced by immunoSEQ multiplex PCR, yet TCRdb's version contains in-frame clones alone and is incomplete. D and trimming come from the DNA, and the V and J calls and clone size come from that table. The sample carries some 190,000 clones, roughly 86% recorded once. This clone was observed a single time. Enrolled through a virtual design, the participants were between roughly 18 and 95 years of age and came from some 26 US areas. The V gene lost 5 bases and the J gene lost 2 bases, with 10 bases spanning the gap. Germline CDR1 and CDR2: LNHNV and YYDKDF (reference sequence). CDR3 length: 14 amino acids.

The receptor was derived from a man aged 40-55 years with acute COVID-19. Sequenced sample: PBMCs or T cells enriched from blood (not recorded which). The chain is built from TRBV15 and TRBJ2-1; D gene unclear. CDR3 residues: CATSYSRTYNEQFF. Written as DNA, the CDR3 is TGTGCCACCAGCTATAGCCGGACCTACAATGAGCAGTTCTTC.